This is a list of T cell receptor beta chains from one sample in a study of T-cell memory formation after mild COVID-19. Using its own MiXCR run on the 5' RACE reads, TCRdb lists one record per CDR3 protein. Of 95,000 to 120,000 distinct CDR3 sequences listed, roughly a sixth are singletons. What was sequenced was PBMCs or a T cell subset sorted from them (not recorded which). These receptors were taken from a man aged 18 to 29 who had mild COVID-19 (a few samples of this study predate the infection). Cell type and time point are not known. CDR3s leave out the opening cysteine and the closing phenylalanine or tryptophan. Only part of the rows carry a size: once, few, many, or a class if the clone is expanded.

TRBV4-3	few	TRBJ2-5	ASSQGGAGETQY
TRBV7-2	-	TRBJ1-2	ASSSWGDGYT
TRBV2	few	TRBJ2-4	ASTSGPDLAKNIQY
TRBV15	-	TRBJ2-3	ATSRAGQGRTDTQY
TRBV7-3	few	TRBJ1-1	ASSLANGRAF
TRBV5-5	-	TRBJ2-1	ASSLVDRGQDNEQF
TRBV5-1	few	TRBJ2-3	ASSWGRGASTDTQY
TRBV28	-	TRBJ2-3	ASSSASGGGTDTQY
TRBV12-3/TRBV12-4	few	TRBJ1-1	ASSYAGATEAF
TRBV20-1	few	TRBJ2-1	GVASGGYNEQF
TRBV12-3/TRBV12-4	-	TRBJ2-2	ASSPWGTELF
TRBV4-1	-	TRBJ2-3	ASSLLGTADTQY
TRBV29-1	few	TRBJ2-1	SVSGGVRYNEQF
TRBV6-5	few	TRBJ2-6	ASSYGGPSSGANVLT
TRBV11-1	-	TRBJ2-1	ASSPRTGKAYNEQF
TRBV4-3	-	TRBJ2-1	ASSQNPSGTYNEQF
TRBV4-3	many	TRBJ2-5	ASSQGRTSGGETQY
TRBV4-1	-	TRBJ2-5	ASSQGLTDRQETQY
TRBV4-3	-	TRBJ2-1	ASSQVGNEQF
TRBV4-3	-	TRBJ1-2	ASSQRLRGTYGYT
TRBV20-1	few	TRBJ1-1	SVAGGGTEAF
TRBV24-1	-	TRBJ2-5	ATSDQRETQY
TRBV6-5	many	TRBJ2-1	ASSYGLSGGPQQF
TRBV7-6	-	TRBJ2-5	ASSPTRTGGTQY
TRBV5-1	-	TRBJ2-1	ASHRGELYNEQF
TRBV27	few	TRBJ2-2	ASKTGNTGELF
TRBV5-1	few	TRBJ1-1	ASSLGTLNTEAF
TRBV7-9	-	TRBJ2-1	ASSPNRGLANEQF
TRBV7-2	few	TRBJ2-4	ASSLSGTDKNIQY
TRBV7-6	-	TRBJ1-3	ASSSRTTTSGNTIY
TRBV2	many	TRBJ2-3	ASSEPHQDTQY
TRBV11-2	-	TRBJ2-5	ASSGEAGGKTQY
TRBV29-1	-	TRBJ1-2	SVGDGNYGYT
TRBV9	-	TRBJ2-1	ASSVAYLRGADYNEQF
TRBV24-1	-	TRBJ2-3	ATSDERAGTQY
TRBV12-3/TRBV12-4	few	TRBJ1-4	ASSLNEKLF
TRBV3-1	-	TRBJ2-1	ASSIPGTGYNEQF
TRBV12-3/TRBV12-4	-	TRBJ2-3	ASSPLVSQTDTQY
TRBV7-2	-	TRBJ2-1	ASSLGNSGGADTQF
TRBV6-5	few	TRBJ2-1	ASSYSRAGHNEQF
TRBV12-3/TRBV12-4	-	TRBJ1-3	ASRNRGQDGNTIY
TRBV7-2	many	TRBJ2-1	ASSFPRGAVNEQF
TRBV5-6	-	TRBJ2-7	ASSLERGAYEQY
TRBV3-1	once	TRBJ2-3	ASSQDVAGSTDTQY
TRBV11-2	few	TRBJ1-2	ASSFNRSYGYT
TRBV6-2/TRBV6-3	-	TRBJ2-7	ASRKRDTYEQY
TRBV5-1	medium-sized	TRBJ2-5	ASSFEETQY
TRBV20-1	many	TRBJ2-3	SANFETSDTQY